The 26 T cell receptor beta chains below all came from one sample that was sequenced in a study of T cell responses to AZD1222 COVID-19 vaccine. Measured with immunoSEQ multiplex PCR; TCRdb has only the in-frame clones, and not every one. The data show 250,000 to 300,000 clones, around 93% seen once. The input for sequencing was peripheral blood, taken 28 days after the second AZD1222 dose. The receptors stem from an adult who received the AZD1222 COVID-19 vaccine.

The rearrangement uses TRBV9 and TRBJ1-1, with 7 bases aligning to TRBD1. After removal of 4 bases from V and 5 bases from J, the junction contained 11 bases not matched to a gene. This CDR3 region has 15 residues. Germline V gene lookup returns CDR1 SGDLS and CDR2 YYNGEE. CDR3 residues: CASSSGDSGGTEAFF. The CDR3 DNA sequence: TGTGCCAGCAGCTCGGGGGACAGCGGAGGGACTGAAGCTTTCTTT.

This clone showed up just once. V and J are TRBV15 and TRBJ1-2; D is unclear. This CDR3 contains 13 residues. Trimming shortened V by 5 bases and J by 0 bases, and 7 bases separated the two germline ends. Germline CDR1 LNHNV, CDR2 YYDKDF (reference sequence). CDR3 nucleotide sequence: TGTGCCACCAGCCCAGATACTAACTATGGCTACACCTTC. The encoded protein is CATSPDTNYGYTF.

Only one count was recorded for this clone. The J gene is TRBJ1-1, the V gene TRBV27, with D possibly matching TRBD1 (6 bases). The V gene lost 6 bases and the J gene lost 10 bases, with 18 bases spanning the gap. There are 13 residues in the CDR3. Germline V gene sequence: CDR1 MNHEY, CDR2 SMNVEV (reference sequence). CDR3 coding DNA: TGTGCCAGCAGCCCCGGGACAAGTAAGGGAGCTTTCTTT. It is translated as CASSPGTSKGAFF.

This clone was detected once. V and J are TRBV7-2 and TRBJ2-5, with D unclear. The CDR3 sequence is 15 residues long. Trimming removed 5 bases from V and 4 bases from J, with 17 bases in between. Germline V gene sequence: CDR1 SGHTA, CDR2 FQGNSA. The CDR3 reads CASSPRGPTGETQYF. CDR3 bases: TGTGCCAGCAGCCCTCGTGGGCCGACGGGAGAGACCCAGTACTTC.

The chain has TRBV19 and TRBJ2-1, with 14 bases fitting TRBD2. The length of the CDR3 is 17 residues. The V gene end was trimmed by 5 bases and the J gene end by 9 bases; junction bases not matched to a gene: 12. Germline assignment: CDR1 LNHDA and CDR2 SQIVND (reference sequence). The CDR3 region is CASSPGLAGADVGEQFF. The CDR3 nucleotides read TGTGCCAGTAGTCCGGGACTAGCGGGAGCAGATGTGGGTGAGCAGTTCTTC.

This chain connects TRBV27 to TRBJ1-5; D not resolved. V was shortened by 6 bases and J by 0 bases, with 27 bases between the two germline ends. The CDR3 consists of 20 residues. Germline assignment: CDR1 MNHEY and CDR2 SMNVEV (reference sequence). The CDR3 reads CASSPLSPGIGTYSNQPQHF. The DNA for the CDR3 is TGTGCCAGCAGCCCCCTGAGCCCGGGGATCGGAACCTATAGCAATCAGCCCCAGCATTTT.

The chain uses TRBV5-1 and TRBJ2-1; 8 bases are shared with TRBD2. The CDR3 is 16 residues long. Germline trimming cut 0 bases from V and 2 bases from J; bases unmatched to any gene: 4. CDR1 and CDR2 (germline): SGHRS, YFSETQ. CDR3 nucleotide sequence: TGCGCCAGCAGCTTGGCCGGCGGGAGGACCTACAATGAGCAGTTCTTC. The encoded protein is CASSLAGGRTYNEQFF.

The rearrangement links TRBV4-1 to TRBJ1-5; D might be TRBD1 (5 bases). Trimming stripped 1 base from V and 3 bases from J, with 10 bases between. Germline V gene lookup returns CDR1 MGHRA and CDR2 YSYEKL. There are 15 residues in the CDR3. DNA for the CDR3: TGCGCCAGCAGCCAAGGCGACAGCGCCAATCAGCCCCAGCATTTT. Translated, it gives CASSQGDSANQPQHF.

The chain joins TRBV2 to TRBJ1-5, with D possibly being TRBD1 (5 bases). This CDR3 comprises 15 residues. Deletions cut 0 bases from V and 4 bases from J, with 10 bases between. Germline V gives CDR1 SNHLY, CDR2 FYNNEI. The CDR3 bases are TGTGCCAGCAGTGAAGCTCGGAGGGGAAATCAGCCCCAGCATTTT. The encoded protein is CASSEARRGNQPQHF.

This clone has just one count. J is TRBJ1-1 and V is TRBV5-1, with D uncertain. Germline lookup yields CDR1 SGHRS and CDR2 YFSETQ. The CDR3 sequence is 13 residues long. V was shortened by 0 bases and J by 3 bases, with 6 bases between the two germline ends. CDR3 amino acids: CASSLEVYTEAFF. The CDR3 DNA reads as TGCGCCAGCAGCTTGGAGGTCTACACTGAAGCTTTCTTT.

The rearrangement joins TRBV2 to TRBJ2-1, with 10 bases fitting TRBD2. With 4 bases clipped from V and 8 bases from J, the junction kept 11 bases outside the gene matches. Germline values: CDR1 SNHLY, CDR2 FYNNEI. The CDR3 extends over 16 amino acids. In DNA form, the CDR3 reads TGTGCCAGCAGTGTGACGATAAGCGGGGGGGCGGATGAGCAGTTCTTC. This encodes CASSVTISGGADEQFF.

The chain couples TRBV7-2 to TRBJ1-5; 7 positions match TRBD1. This CDR3 has 14 amino acids. CDR1 is SGHTA and CDR2 is FQGNSA in the germline V gene. With 5 bases clipped from V and 2 bases from J, the junction kept 3 bases outside the gene matches. Here the CDR3 DNA reads TGTGCCAGCAGCCTAACAGGGGGCAATCAGCCCCAGCATTTT. It translates to CASSLTGGNQPQHF.

The chain links TRBV7-2 to TRBJ1-1, with D perhaps TRBD1 (6 bases). The germline gives CDR1 SGHTA, CDR2 FQGNSA. Trimming removed 1 base from V and 7 bases from J, with 13 bases in between. CDR3 length: 14 residues. For the CDR3, the DNA is TGTGCCAGCAGCTTAGAATGGGGGGCTGATGAAGCTTTCTTT. It is translated as CASSLEWGADEAFF. Full variable domain (rest looked up from reference TRBV7-2 and TRBJ1-1): GAGVSQSPSNKVTEKGKDVELRCDPISGHTALYWYRQSLGQGLEFLIYFQGNSAPDKSGLPSDRFSAERTGGSVSTLTIQRTQQEDSAVYLCASSLEWGADEAFFGQGTRLTVV.

The V and J genes are TRBV28 and TRBJ1-5; TRBD1 might be the D (5 bases). The length of the CDR3 is 16 residues. The germline gives CDR1 MDHEN, CDR2 SYDVKM. Trimming took 6 bases from V and 2 from J, leaving 17 bases between them. DNA for the CDR3: TGTGCCAGCAGATCGGGCAGGGAGATAGGCAATCAGCCCCAGCATTTT. This gives the protein CASRSGREIGNQPQHF.

The chain employs TRBV15 and TRBJ1-2; a possible D gene is TRBD1 (5 bases). The CDR3 has 13 amino acids. Germline V CDR1 and CDR2: LNHNV, YYDKDF (reference sequence). The V end lost 3 bases, the J end lost 2 bases, and 7 bases lay between the germline ends. CDR3 region: CATSRGHNYGYTF. CDR3 nucleotides: TGTGCCACCAGCAGGGGGCACAACTATGGCTACACCTTC.

The V gene is TRBV7-6, the J gene TRBJ1-6; tentatively, D is TRBD1 (6 bases). V was trimmed by 1 base and J by 9 bases, leaving 13 bases between them. The V gene's germline CDR1 is SGHVS and CDR2 FNYEAQ. There are 15 residues in the CDR3. This CDR3 is CASSLEDRLASPLHF. The CDR3 nucleotides are TGTGCCAGCAGCTTAGAGGACAGATTGGCTTCACCCCTCCACTTT.

The chain joins TRBV5-1 to TRBJ2-7; D may be TRBD1 (5 bases). The V and J ends lost 4 bases and 5 bases respectively, with 13 bases between them. Germline V gene data show CDR1 as SGHRS and CDR2 as YFSETQ. This CDR3 is 13 amino acids long. The CDR3 region has the DNA TGCGCCAGCAGCGCCGCCCCAGGGAACGAGCAGTACTTC. The encoded protein is CASSAAPGNEQYF.

The chain joins TRBV29-1 to TRBJ2-3, with 8 bases fitting TRBD2. The CDR3 consists of 14 residues. Germline values: CDR1 SQVTM, CDR2 ANQGSEA. With V trimmed by 3 bases and J by 3 bases, 5 bases remained unmatched. The CDR3 spells CSVDGASGTDTQYF. DNA of the CDR3: TGCAGCGTTGATGGGGCTAGCGGGACAGATACGCAGTATTTT.

This sequence joins TRBV7-8 and TRBJ2-7; TRBD1 or TRBD2 may be the D gene (5 bases each). V was cut by 5 bases and J by 6 bases, with 20 bases left in between. CDR3 length equals 15 residues. Germline loops: CDR1 SGHVS, CDR2 FQNEAQ. The CDR3 DNA reads as TGTGCCAGCAGCCACTCCAGGGACGGTTATAGCGAGCAGTACTTC. Translated, it gives CASSHSRDGYSEQYF. Using reference TRBV7-8 and TRBJ2-7 for the parts outside the CDR3, the full variable domain is GAGVSQSPRYKVAKRGQDVALRCDPISGHVSLFWYQQALGQGPEFLTYFQNEAQLDKSGLPSDRFFAERPEGSVSTLKIQRTQQEDSAVYLCASSHSRDGYSEQYFGPGTRLTVT.

V and J are TRBV5-5 and TRBJ2-7; 7 positions agree with TRBD1. The CDR3 is made up of 16 amino acids. Germline V gene sequence: CDR1 SGHKS, CDR2 YYEKEE (reference sequence). Germline trimming cut 4 bases from V and 3 bases from J; bases unmatched to any gene: 13. CDR3 region: CASSIPMGTVGYEQYF. For the CDR3, the DNA is TGTGCCAGCAGCATCCCTATGGGGACAGTGGGCTACGAGCAGTACTTC.

The chain has TRBV7-2 and TRBJ1-2, with 7 bases that match TRBD1. The germline gives CDR1 SGHTA, CDR2 FQGNSA. The CDR3 is 18 residues long. Losses at the gene ends were 0 bases for V and 4 bases for J; bases not matched to a gene: 14. CDR3 nucleotides: TGTGCCAGCAGCTTAGCGCGTGGGGCTAGACAGGGACTCTATGGCTACACCTTC. Amino acids: CASSLARGARQGLYGYTF.

The chain links TRBV3-1 (or the pseudogene TRBV3-2) to TRBJ1-2; D gene uncertain. Germline V gives CDR1 LGHDT, CDR2 YNNKEL (reference sequence). CDR3 length equals 13 residues. Trimming cost V 1 base and J 3 bases, with 6 bases left between them. Written as DNA, the CDR3 is TGTGCCAGCAGCCAAGGGGCAGACTATGGCTACACCTTC. It is translated as CASSQGADYGYTF.

This chain links TRBV5-4 with TRBJ1-1, with TRBD1 matching over 8 bases. The CDR3 runs to 15 residues. The V gene's germline CDR1 is SGHNT and CDR2 YYREEE (reference sequence). V lost 3 bases to trimming and J lost 1 base; unmatched junction nucleotides: 5. The CDR3 region is CASSSPGQGNTEAFF. DNA of the CDR3: TGTGCCAGCAGCTCTCCCGGACAGGGGAACACTGAAGCTTTCTTT. Full variable domain (outside the CDR3, taken from reference TRBV5-4 and TRBJ1-1): ETGVTQSPTHLIKTRGQQVTLRCSSQSGHNTVSWYQQALGQGPQFIFQYYREEENGRGNFPPRFSGLQFPNYSSELNVNALELDDSALYLCASSSPGQGNTEAFFGQGTRLTVV.

The chain couples TRBV19 to TRBJ1-2; D remains ambiguous. Trimming shortened V by 6 bases and J by 6 bases, and 5 bases separated the two germline ends. This CDR3 comprises 10 residues. CDR1 LNHDA and CDR2 SQIVND come from the germline V gene (reference sequence). The CDR3 loop is CASSRHGYTF. The CDR3 bases are TGTGCCAGTAGCCGACATGGCTACACCTTC.

The V call is TRBV7-2, the J call TRBJ2-7, with D possibly being TRBD2 (5 bases). From germline, CDR1 is SGHTA and CDR2 FQGNSA. V was shortened by 3 bases and J by 3 bases, with 15 bases between the two germline ends. The CDR3 is 15 amino acids. This chain's CDR3 is CASSLGSSYLYEQYF. In DNA, the CDR3 is TGTGCCAGCAGCTTGGGGAGCTCCTATCTCTACGAGCAGTACTTC.

V and J are TRBV6-6 and TRBJ1-1; D not certain. The germline V and J ends were trimmed by 2 bases and 4 bases, with 17 bases remaining between them. The CDR3 sequence is 16 residues long. Germline V lookup: CDR1 MNHNY, CDR2 SVGAGI (reference sequence). CDR3 nucleotide sequence: TGTGCCAGCAGTTACGGCCCATCGGGGAGTGGCACTGAAGCTTTCTTT. This gives the protein CASSYGPSGSGTEAFF.